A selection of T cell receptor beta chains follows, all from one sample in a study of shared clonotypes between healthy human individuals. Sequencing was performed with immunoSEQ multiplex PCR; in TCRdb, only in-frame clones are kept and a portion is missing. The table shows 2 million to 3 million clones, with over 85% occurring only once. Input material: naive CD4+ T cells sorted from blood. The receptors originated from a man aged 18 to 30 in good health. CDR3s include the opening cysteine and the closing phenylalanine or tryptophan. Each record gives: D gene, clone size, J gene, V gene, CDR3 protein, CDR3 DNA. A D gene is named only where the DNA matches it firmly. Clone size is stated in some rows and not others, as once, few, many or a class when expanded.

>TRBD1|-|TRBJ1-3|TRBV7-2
CASSPGQGAVGGNTIYF
TGTGCCAGCAGCCCCGGACAGGGGGCCGTAGGTGGAAACACCATATATTTT
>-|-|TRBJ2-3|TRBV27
CASSLSWEVTQYF
TGTGCCAGCAGTTTAAGTTGGGAGGTTACGCAGTATTTT
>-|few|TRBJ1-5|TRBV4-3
CASSQEGGQPQHF
TGCGCCAGCAGCCAAGAGGGGGGTCAGCCCCAGCATTTT
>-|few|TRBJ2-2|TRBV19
CASSIRVGELFF
TGTGCCAGTAGTATCCGGGTCGGGGAGCTGTTTTTT
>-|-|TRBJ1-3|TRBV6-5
CASSYTSGVSRNTIYF
TGTGCCAGCAGTTACACCTCCGGGGTTTCTAGAAACACCATATATTTT
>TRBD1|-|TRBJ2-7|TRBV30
CAATGEASRSTYEQYF
TGTGCCGCGACAGGGGAGGCTAGCAGATCAACCTACGAGCAGTACTTC
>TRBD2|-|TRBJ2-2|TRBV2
CASSEAGGRTGELFF
TGTGCCAGCAGTGAAGCGGGAGGGAGGACCGGGGAGCTGTTTTTT
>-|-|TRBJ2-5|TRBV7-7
CASSSGRQETQYF
TGTGCTAGCAGCTCGGGACGGCAAGAGACCCAGTACTTC
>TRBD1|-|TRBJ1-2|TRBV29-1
CSVAGQGAIYGYTF
TGCAGCGTGGCGGGACAGGGGGCTATCTATGGCTACACCTTC
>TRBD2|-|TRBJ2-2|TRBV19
CASSRTSGIRGTGELFF
TGTGCCAGTAGTCGGACTAGCGGGATCCGGGGTACCGGGGAGCTGTTTTTT
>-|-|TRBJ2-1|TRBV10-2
CASSVAGIFSYNEQFF
TGCGCCAGCAGTGTCGCAGGGATTTTCTCCTACAATGAGCAGTTCTTC
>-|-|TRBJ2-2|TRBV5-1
CASSLVFALNTGELFF
TGCGCCAGCAGCTTGGTTTTTGCCCTGAACACCGGGGAGCTGTTTTTT
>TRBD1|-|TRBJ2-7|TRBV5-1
CASSHTPGQGSYEQYF
TGCGCCAGCAGCCACACACCGGGACAGGGAAGCTACGAGCAGTACTTC
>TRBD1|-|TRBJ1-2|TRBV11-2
CASSLEKQGAFYGYTF
TGTGCCAGCAGCTTAGAAAAACAGGGGGCCTTCTATGGCTACACCTTC
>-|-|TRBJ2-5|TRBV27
CASRSTGIGVYF
TGTGCCAGCAGATCTACAGGGATCGGGGTATACTTC
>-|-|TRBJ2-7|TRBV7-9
CASSSPGQGSYEQYF
TGTGCCAGCAGCTCTCCGGGGCAGGGGTCCTACGAGCAGTACTTC
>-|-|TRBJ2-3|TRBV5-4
CASSLQGRTDTQYF
TGTGCCAGCAGCTTGCAGGGACGCACAGATACGCAGTATTTT
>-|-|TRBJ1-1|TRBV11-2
CASSLQTVSEEAFF
TGTGCCAGCAGCTTACAGACAGTGAGCGAGGAAGCTTTCTTT
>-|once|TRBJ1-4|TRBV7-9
CASSSPWGAGEKLFF
TGTGCCAGCAGCTCCCCCTGGGGGGCAGGTGAAAAACTGTTTTTT
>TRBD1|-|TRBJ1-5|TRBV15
CATSLTTGVNQPQHF
TGTGCCACCAGCTTGACGACAGGGGTCAATCAGCCCCAGCATTTT
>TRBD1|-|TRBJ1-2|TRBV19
CASSPRDRAYYGYTF
TGTGCCAGTAGTCCTCGGGACAGGGCTTACTATGGCTACACCTTC
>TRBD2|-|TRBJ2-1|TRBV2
CASSEASNLAGGSYNEQFF
TGTGCCAGCAGTGAAGCATCAAACCTAGCGGGGGGCTCCTACAATGAGCAGTTCTTC
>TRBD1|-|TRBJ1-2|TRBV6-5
CASSSNLPTGDGGYTF
TGTGCCAGCAGTTCGAACCTCCCGACAGGGGATGGGGGCTACACCTTC
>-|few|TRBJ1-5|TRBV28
CASSPASSPDRPQHF
TGTGCCAGCAGTCCTGCGTCATCACCGGACAGACCCCAGCATTTT
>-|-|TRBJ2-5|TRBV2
CASTGGPAETQYF
TGTGCCAGCACTGGGGGGCCGGCGGAGACCCAGTACTTC
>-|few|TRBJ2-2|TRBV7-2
CASSLEPTRGELFF
TGTGCCAGCAGCTTGGAACCCACACGGGGGGAGCTGTTTTTT
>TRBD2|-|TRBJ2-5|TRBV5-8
CASSLAFLADPQETQYF
TGTGCCAGCAGCTTGGCATTCCTAGCGGATCCTCAAGAGACCCAGTACTTC
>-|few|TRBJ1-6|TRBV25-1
CASSDVGRPPLHF
TGTGCCAGCAGTGATGTGGGGAGGCCACCCCTCCACTTT
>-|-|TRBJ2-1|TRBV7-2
CASSLAFAGSYNEQFF
TGTGCCAGCAGCTTAGCGTTTGCAGGTTCCTACAATGAGCAGTTCTTC
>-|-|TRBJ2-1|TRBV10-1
CASSVDQAQFF
TGCGCCAGCAGTGTGGATCAGGCGCAGTTCTTC
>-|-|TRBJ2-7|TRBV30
CAWSVGSYEQYF
TGTGCCTGGAGTGTTGGGTCCTACGAGCAGTACTTC
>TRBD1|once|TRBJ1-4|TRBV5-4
CASSRLPDPGQENEKLFF
TGTGCCAGCAGCCGACTACCCGATCCGGGACAGGAAAATGAAAAACTGTTTTTT
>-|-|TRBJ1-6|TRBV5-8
CASSLAGGFSYNSPLHF
TGTGCCAGCAGCCTGGCCGGCGGATTCTCCTATAATTCACCCCTCCACTTT
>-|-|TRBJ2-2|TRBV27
CASSPWTNTGELFF
TGTGCCAGCTCCCCCTGGACGAACACCGGGGAGCTGTTTTTT
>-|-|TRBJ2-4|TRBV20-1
CSAGAINIQYF
TGCAGTGCAGGGGCAATAAACATTCAGTACTTC
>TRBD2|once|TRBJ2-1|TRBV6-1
CASSQGLAGANEQFF
TGTGCCAGCAGTCAGGGACTAGCGGGAGCAAATGAGCAGTTCTTC
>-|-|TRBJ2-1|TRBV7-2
CASSAPPSRLNEQFF
TGTGCCAGCAGCGCCCCGCCCTCTAGGCTCAATGAGCAGTTCTTC
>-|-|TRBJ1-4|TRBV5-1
CASSFDPNEKLFF
TGCGCCAGCAGCTTCGACCCTAATGAAAAACTGTTTTTT
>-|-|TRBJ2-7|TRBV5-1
CASSLHQGQGYEQYF
TGCGCCAGCAGCTTACATCAGGGACAAGGCTACGAGCAGTACTTC
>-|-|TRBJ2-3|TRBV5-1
CASSPWTSSTDTQYF
TGCGCCAGCAGCCCCTGGACTTCTAGCACAGATACGCAGTATTTT
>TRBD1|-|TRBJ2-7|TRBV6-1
CASSADRGLYEQYF
TGTGCCAGCAGTGCCGACAGGGGGCTCTACGAGCAGTACTTC